The present T cell receptor beta chain was sequenced within a study of blood T cell repertoires in COVID-19. Study-wide context: Donors in the United States, Italy and Spain gave samples during acute or convalescent COVID-19. T cells, B-cell-depleted T cells, or PBMCs supplied cDNA or gDNA.

Looked up from germline, CDR1 is MNHEY and CDR2 is SVGAGI. The CDR3 extends over 15 amino acids. V was clipped by 1 base and J by 10 bases; unmatched bases: 4. As processed by the authors: Counts of nucleated cells, estimated from reference gene primer amplification, were obtained. TCRdb's table, derived via immunoSEQ multiplex PCR, lists solely in-frame clones and lacks some. V, J and clone size derive from that table, while D and trimming were established from the DNA sequence. The sample records 100,000 to 150,000 clones, roughly 83% being singletons. This chain uses TRBV6-5 with TRBJ2-3; TRBD2 matches 14 bases. The receptor comes from a woman in her thirties who had recovered from COVID-19. Material for sequencing was peripheral blood. This CDR3 reads CASSYFGTSGGAQYF. CDR3 nucleotides: TGTGCCAGCAGTTACTTTGGGACTAGCGGGGGAGCGCAGTATTTT.